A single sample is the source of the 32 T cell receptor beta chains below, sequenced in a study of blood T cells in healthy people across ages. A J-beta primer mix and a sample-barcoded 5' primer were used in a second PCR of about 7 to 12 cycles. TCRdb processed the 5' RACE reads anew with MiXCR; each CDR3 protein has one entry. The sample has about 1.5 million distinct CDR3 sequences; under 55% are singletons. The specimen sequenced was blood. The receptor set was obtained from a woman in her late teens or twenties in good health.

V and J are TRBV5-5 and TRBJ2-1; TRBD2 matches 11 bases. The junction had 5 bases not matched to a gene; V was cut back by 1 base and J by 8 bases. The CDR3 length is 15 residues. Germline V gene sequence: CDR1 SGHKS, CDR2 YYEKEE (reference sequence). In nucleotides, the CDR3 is TGTGCCAGCAGCTTGTTACTAGCGGGAGTGGATGAGCAGTTCTTC. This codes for CASSLLLAGVDEQFF.

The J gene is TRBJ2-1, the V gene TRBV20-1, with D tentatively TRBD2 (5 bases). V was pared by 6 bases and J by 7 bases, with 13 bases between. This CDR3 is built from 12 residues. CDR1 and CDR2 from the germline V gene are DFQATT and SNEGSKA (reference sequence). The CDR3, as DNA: TGCAGTGCCCCTGACTACCAGAATGAGCAGTTCTTC. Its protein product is CSAPDYQNEQFF.

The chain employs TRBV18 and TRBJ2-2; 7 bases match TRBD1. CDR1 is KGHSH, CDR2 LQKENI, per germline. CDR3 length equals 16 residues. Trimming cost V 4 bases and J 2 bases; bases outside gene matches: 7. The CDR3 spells CASSREGTVNTGELFF. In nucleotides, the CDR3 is TGTGCCAGCTCACGCGAGGGGACAGTTAACACCGGGGAGCTGTTTTTT.

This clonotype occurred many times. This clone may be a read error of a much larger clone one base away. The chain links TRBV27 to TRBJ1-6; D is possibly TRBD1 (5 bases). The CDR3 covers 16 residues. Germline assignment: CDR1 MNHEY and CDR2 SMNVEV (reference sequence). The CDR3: CASSLRQTPYNSPPHF. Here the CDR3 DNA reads TGTGCCAGCAGTTTGAGACAGACTCCCTATAATTCACCCCCCCACTTT.

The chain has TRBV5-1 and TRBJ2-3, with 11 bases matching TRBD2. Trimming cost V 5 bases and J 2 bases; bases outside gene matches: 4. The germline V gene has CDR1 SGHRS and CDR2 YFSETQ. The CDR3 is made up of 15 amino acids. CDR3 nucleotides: TGCGCCAGCAGACTAGCGGGGGAGCTCACAGATACGCAGTATTTT. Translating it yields CASRLAGELTDTQYF.

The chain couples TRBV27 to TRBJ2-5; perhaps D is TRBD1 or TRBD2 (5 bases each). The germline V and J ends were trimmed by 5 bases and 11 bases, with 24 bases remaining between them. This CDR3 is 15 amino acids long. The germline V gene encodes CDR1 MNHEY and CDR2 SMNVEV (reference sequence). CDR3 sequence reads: CASSPGDGASWEQYF. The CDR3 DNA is TGTGCCAGCAGTCCCGGCGATGGGGCTAGCTGGGAGCAGTACTTC.

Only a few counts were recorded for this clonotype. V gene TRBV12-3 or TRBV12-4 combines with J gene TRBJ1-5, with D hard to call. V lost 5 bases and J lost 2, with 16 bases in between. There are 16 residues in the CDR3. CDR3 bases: TGTGCCAGCAGTGGGCATGGTAATTTTGGCAATCAGCCCCAGCATTTT. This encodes CASSGHGNFGNQPQHF.

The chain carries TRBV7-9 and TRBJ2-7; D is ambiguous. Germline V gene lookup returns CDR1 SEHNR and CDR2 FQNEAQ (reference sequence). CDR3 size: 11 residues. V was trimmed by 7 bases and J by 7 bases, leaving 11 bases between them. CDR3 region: CASTLNNEQYF. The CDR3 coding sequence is TGTGCCAGCACTCTAAACAATGAGCAGTACTTC.

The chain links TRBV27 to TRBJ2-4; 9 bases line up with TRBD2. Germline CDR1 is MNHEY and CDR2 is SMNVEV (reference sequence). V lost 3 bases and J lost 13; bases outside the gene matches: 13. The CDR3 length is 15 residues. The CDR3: CASSLRREGFHGQYF. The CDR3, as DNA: TGTGCCAGCAGTTTGAGGCGGGAGGGCTTCCACGGGCAGTACTTC.

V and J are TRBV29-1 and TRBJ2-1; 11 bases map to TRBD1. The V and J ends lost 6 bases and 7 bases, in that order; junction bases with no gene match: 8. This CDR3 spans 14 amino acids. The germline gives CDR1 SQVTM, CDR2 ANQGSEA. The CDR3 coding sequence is TGCAGCGTCGCCGGGACAGGGGGATGGAATGAGCAGTTCTTC. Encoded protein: CSVAGTGGWNEQFF.

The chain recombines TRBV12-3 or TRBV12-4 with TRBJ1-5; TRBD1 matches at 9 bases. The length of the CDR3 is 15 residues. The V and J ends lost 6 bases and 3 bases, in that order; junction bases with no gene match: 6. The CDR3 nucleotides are TGTGCCAGCAGAGCCGGGACAGGGTACAATCAGCCCCAGCATTTT. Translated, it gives CASRAGTGYNQPQHF.

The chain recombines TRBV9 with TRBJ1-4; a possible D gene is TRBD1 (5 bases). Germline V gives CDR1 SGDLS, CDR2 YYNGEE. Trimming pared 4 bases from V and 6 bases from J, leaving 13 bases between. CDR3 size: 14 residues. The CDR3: CASSSRAGHEKLFF. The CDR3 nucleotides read TGTGCCAGCAGCTCTAGGGCAGGGCATGAAAAACTGTTTTTT.

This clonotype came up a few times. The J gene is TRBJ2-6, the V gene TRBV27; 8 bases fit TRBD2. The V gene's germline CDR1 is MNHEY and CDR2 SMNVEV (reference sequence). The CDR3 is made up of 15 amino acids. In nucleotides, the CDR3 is TGTGCGAGTCAGCGGGAGCCAGCTGGGGCCAACGTCCTGACTTTC. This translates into CASQREPAGANVLTF.

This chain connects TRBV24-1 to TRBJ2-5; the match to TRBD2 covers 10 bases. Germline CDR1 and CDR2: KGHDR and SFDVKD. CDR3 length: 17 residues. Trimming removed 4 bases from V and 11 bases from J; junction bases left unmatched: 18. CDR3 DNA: TGTGCCACCAGTGACCTCCAGACTAGCGGGCTTGGCTATGAGCAGTACTTC. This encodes CATSDLQTSGLGYEQYF.

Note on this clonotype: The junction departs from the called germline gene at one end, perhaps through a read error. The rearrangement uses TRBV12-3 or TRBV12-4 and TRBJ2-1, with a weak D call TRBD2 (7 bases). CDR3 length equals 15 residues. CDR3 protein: CASSLWGGAYNVQFF. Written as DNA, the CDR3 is TGTGCCAGCAGTTTGTGGGGGGGCGCCTACAATGTGCAGTTCTTC.

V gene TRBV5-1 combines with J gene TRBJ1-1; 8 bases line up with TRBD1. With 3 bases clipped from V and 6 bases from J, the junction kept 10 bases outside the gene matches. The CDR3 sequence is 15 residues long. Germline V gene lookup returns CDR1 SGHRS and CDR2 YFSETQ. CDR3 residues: CASSSPPDRAPEAFF. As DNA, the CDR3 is TGCGCCAGCAGCTCCCCTCCGGACAGGGCCCCTGAAGCTTTCTTT.

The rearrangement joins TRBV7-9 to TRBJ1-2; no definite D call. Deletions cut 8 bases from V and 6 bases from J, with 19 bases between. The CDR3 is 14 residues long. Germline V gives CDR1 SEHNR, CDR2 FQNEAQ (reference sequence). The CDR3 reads CASASRPPTDGYTF. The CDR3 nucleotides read TGTGCCAGCGCCTCCCGACCGCCAACTGATGGCTACACCTTC.

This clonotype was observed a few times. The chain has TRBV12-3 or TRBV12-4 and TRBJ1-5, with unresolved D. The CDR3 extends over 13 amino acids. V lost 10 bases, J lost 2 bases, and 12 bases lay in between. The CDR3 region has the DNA TGTGCCACCGCTACAGTGGGCAATCAGCCCCAGCATTTT. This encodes CATATVGNQPQHF.

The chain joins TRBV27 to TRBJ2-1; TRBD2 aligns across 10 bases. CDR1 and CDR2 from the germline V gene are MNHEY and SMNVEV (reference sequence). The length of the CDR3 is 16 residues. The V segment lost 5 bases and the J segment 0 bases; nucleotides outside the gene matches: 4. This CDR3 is CASSTLAGASYNEQFF. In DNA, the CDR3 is TGTGCCAGCAGTACCCTAGCGGGAGCCTCCTACAATGAGCAGTTCTTC.

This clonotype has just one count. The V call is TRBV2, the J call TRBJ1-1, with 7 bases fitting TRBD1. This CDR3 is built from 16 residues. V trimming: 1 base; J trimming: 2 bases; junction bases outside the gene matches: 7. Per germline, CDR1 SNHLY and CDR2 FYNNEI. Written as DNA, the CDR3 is TGTGCCAGCAGTGAAGGGAACAGGGGACTCAACACTGAAGCTTTCTTT. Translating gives CASSEGNRGLNTEAFF. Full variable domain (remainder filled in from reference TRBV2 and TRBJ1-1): EPEVTQTPSHQVTQMGQEVILRCVPISNHLYFYWYRQILGQKVEFLVSFYNNEISEKSEIFDDQFSVERPDGSNFTLKIRSTKLEDSAMYFCASSEGNRGLNTEAFFGQGTRLTVV.

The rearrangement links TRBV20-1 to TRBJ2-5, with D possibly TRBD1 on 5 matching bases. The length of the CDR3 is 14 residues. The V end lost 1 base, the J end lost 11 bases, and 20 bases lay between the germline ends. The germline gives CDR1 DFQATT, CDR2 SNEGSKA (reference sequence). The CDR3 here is CSARAVQDPNEQYF. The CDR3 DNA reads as TGCAGTGCTAGAGCCGTACAGGACCCCAATGAGCAGTACTTC.

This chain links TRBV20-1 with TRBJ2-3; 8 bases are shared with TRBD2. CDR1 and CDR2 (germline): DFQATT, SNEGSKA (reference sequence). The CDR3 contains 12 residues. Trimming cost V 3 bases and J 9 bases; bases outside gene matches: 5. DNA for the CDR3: TGCAGTGCTAGCCCCGGACTAGCAACGCAGTATTTT. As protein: CSASPGLATQYF.

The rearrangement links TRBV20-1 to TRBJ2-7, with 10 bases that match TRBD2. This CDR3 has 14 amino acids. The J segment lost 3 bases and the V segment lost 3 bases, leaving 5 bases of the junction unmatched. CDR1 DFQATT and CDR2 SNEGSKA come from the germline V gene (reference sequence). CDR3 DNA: TGCAGTGCTAGTGTCCGGACTAGCGGCTACGAGCAGTACTTC. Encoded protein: CSASVRTSGYEQYF.

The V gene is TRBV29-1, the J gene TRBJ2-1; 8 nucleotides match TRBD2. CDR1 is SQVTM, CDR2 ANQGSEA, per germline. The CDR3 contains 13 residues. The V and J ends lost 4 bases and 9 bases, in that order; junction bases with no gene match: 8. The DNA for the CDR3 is TGCAGCGTTGTTAGTAGCGGGGCTACTGAGCAGTTCTTC. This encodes CSVVSSGATEQFF.

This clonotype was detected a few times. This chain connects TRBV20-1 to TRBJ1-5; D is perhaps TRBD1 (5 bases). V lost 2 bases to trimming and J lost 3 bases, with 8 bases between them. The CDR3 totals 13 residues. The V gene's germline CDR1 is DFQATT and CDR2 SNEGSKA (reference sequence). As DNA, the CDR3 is TGCAGTGCTAGACAGGGAACCAATCAGCCCCAGCATTTT. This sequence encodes CSARQGTNQPQHF.

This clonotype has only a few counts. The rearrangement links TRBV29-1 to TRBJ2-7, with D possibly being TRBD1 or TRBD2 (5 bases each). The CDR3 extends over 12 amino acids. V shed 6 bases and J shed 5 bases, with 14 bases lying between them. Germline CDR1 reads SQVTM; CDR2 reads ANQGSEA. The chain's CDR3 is CSVRRGVHEQYF. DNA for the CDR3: TGCAGCGTACGGAGAGGGGTTCACGAGCAGTACTTC.

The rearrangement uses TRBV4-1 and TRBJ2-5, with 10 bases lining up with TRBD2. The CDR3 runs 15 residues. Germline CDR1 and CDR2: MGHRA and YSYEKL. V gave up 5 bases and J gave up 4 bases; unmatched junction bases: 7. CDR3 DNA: TGCGCCAGCAGCTACCCCGGGACTAGCGTAGAGACCCAGTACTTC. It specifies CASSYPGTSVETQYF.

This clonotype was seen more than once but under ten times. This chain's CDR3 is CASSQDRAYQPQHF. The CDR3 coding sequence is TGTGCCAGCAGCCAAGACAGGGCATATCAGCCCCAGCATTTT. J is TRBJ1-5 and V is TRBV16; 7 bases are a match to TRBD1. Losses at the gene ends were 2 bases for V and 5 bases for J; bases not matched to a gene: 3. This CDR3 has 14 residues. Germline CDR1 and CDR2: KGHSY and FQNENV.

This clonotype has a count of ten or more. CDR3 protein: CASSSFLQGVSYGYTF. Written as DNA, the CDR3 is TGTGCCAGCAGTTCCTTTTTGCAGGGGGTTAGCTATGGCTACACCTTC. V and J are TRBV27 and TRBJ1-2; the match to TRBD1 covers 7 bases. CDR1 and CDR2 from the germline V gene are MNHEY and SMNVEV (reference sequence). Unmatched junction bases numbered 12, after V lost 4 bases and J lost 4 bases. The length of the CDR3 is 16 residues.

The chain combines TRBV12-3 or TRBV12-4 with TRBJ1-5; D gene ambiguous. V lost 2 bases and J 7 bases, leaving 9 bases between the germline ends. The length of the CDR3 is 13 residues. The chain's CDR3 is CASSLRSYQPQHF. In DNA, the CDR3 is TGTGCCAGCAGTTTAAGGAGTTACCAGCCCCAGCATTTT.

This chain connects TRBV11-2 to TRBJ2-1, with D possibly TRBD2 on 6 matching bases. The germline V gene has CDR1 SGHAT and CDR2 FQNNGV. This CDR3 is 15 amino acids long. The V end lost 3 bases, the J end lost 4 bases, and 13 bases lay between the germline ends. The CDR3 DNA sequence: TGTGCCAGCAGCTTTCCGGGACTGGGGTACAATGAGCAGTTCTTC. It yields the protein CASSFPGLGYNEQFF.

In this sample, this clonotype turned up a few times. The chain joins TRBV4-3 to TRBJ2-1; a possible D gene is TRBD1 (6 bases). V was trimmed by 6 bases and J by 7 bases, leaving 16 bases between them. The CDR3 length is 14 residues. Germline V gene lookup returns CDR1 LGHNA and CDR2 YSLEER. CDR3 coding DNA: TGCGCCAGCAGGACCCATGGGGGCGGGAATGAGCAGTTCTTC. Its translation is CASRTHGGGNEQFF.